The rows below give T cell receptor beta chains drawn from one sample of a study of Ad26.COV2.S vaccination and SARS-CoV-2 variants. TCRdb's copy holds only in-frame clones and misses some; the assay was immunoSEQ multiplex PCR. The data contain about 410,000 clones, 89% of them singletons. The specimen comprised peripheral blood, sampled in a trial of Ad26.COV2.S vaccine versus placebo. These receptors came from a person between 18 and 65 years old who received the Ad26.COV2.S COVID-19 vaccine or a placebo. Both conserved end residues are part of each CDR3. Fields, in order: clone size, V gene, D gene, J gene, CDR3 DNA, CDR3 protein. A D gene is named only where the DNA matches it firmly. Size is stated for part of the rows, as once, few or many counts, or as a class when the clone is expanded.

>NA|TRBV9|NA|TRBJ2-1
TGTGCCAGCAGCGTAGGGGAGGACTACAATGAGCAGTTCTTC
CASSVGEDYNEQFF
>once|TRBV24-1|NA|TRBJ2-3
TGTGCCACCCCCCGCGCTCTAGGCCGCACAGATACGCAGTATTTT
CATPRALGRTDTQYF
>NA|TRBV7-2|NA|TRBJ2-1
TGTGCCAGCAGCCTAAGACAGAGCTTCAATGAGCAGTTCTTC
CASSLRQSFNEQFF
>NA|TRBV2|TRBD2|TRBJ2-5
TGTGCCAGCAGCTCCGGGAGGACTTTCCAAGAGACCCAGTACTTC
CASSSGRTFQETQYF
>NA|TRBV19|TRBD2|TRBJ2-2
TGTGCCAGTAGCCCCTTTGGCGGGAGTGGTTCCGGGGAGCTGTTTTTT
CASSPFGGSGSGELFF
>NA|TRBV2|NA|TRBJ2-1
TGTGCCAGCAGCGGGACTGGGGGCTCCTACAATGAGCAGTTCTTC
CASSGTGGSYNEQFF
>NA|TRBV6-5|TRBD2|TRBJ2-3
TGTGCCAGCAGCAAGCGGGAAACAGATACGCAGTATTTT
CASSKRETDTQYF
>NA|TRBV6-5|TRBD2|TRBJ2-7
TGTGCCAGCAGTCTGACTAGCGCGACCTACGAGCAGTACTTC
CASSLTSATYEQYF
>once|TRBV7-8|TRBD2|TRBJ2-2
TGTGCCAGCAGTTTAGCGGGCCCGAACACCGGGGAGCTGTTTTTT
CASSLAGPNTGELFF
>NA|TRBV5-5|NA|TRBJ2-2
TGTGCCAGCAGCAATAGAGGGGCGAACACCGGGGAGCTGTTTTTT
CASSNRGANTGELFF
>NA|TRBV2|TRBD2|TRBJ2-3
TGTGCCAGCAGTGCGCGGGAGGACCTCACAGATACGCAGTATTTT
CASSAREDLTDTQYF
>NA|TRBV5-4|NA|TRBJ2-1
TGTGCCAGCAGCCCTAAGGACGGTTACAATGAGCAGTTCTTC
CASSPKDGYNEQFF
>NA|TRBV14|NA|TRBJ1-1
TGTGCCAGCAGCCAAGATCGCCTGGGTAGCACTGAAGCTTTCTTT
CASSQDRLGSTEAFF
>NA|TRBV2|NA|TRBJ2-7
TGTGCCAGCAGTGAAGTGCCTCCCGAGCAGTACTTC
CASSEVPPEQYF
>NA|TRBV6-2/TRBV6-3|NA|TRBJ2-7
TGTGCCAGCAGTTATGGCCCCGGCCGATCCTACGAGCAGTACTTC
CASSYGPGRSYEQYF
>once|TRBV6-2/TRBV6-3|NA|TRBJ1-2
TGTGCCAGCAGTCCGGGGGTCTATGGCTACACCTTC
CASSPGVYGYTF
>NA|TRBV7-8|NA|TRBJ2-1
TGTGCCAGCAGCTTAAGAACGCGCATTTTAGACAATGAGCAGTTCTTC
CASSLRTRILDNEQFF